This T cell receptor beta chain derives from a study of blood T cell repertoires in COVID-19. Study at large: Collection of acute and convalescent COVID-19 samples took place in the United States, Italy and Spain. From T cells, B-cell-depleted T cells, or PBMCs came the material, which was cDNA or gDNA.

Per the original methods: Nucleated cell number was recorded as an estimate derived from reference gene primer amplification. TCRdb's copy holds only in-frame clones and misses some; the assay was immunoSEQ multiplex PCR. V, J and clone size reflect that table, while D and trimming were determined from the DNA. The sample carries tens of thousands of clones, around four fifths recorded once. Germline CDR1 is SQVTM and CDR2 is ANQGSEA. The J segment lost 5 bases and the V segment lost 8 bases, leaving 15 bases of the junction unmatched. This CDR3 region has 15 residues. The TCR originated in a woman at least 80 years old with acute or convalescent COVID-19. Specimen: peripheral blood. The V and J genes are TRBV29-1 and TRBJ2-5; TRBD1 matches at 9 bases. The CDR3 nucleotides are TGCAGCATGACAGGGGGTCTTCTATCGTTGGAGACCCAGTACTTC. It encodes CSMTGGLLSLETQYF.